The clone carrying this TCR beta chain was recorded many times. What it recognizes is unknown. The data were obtained in a study of T cell repertoires in cytomegalovirus infection. Study-wide results and limits: The study found HLA-C-restricted CMV-specific TCR beta clonotypes dominating the ex vivo response.

MiXCR, run by TCRdb on the reads, gives a single entry per CDR3 protein. In the table there are around 140,000 distinct CDR3 sequences, about 6.1% of which are singletons. The CDR3 is made up of 13 amino acids. Germline V gives CDR1 SQVTM, CDR2 ANQGSEA. V gave up 1 base and J gave up 1 base, with 7 bases separating them. Material: PBMCs. The receptor was derived from a human donor in good health (CMV status not recorded). Some clones in this sample may be carry-over from other donors' samples. This chain connects TRBV29-1 to TRBJ1-1; no definite D call. The CDR3 here is CSVEGAGNTEAFF. CDR3 coding DNA: TGCAGCGTTGAAGGAGCAGGGAACACTGAAGCTTTCTTT.